This entry concerns a single T cell receptor beta chain. The antigen is not known. This entry belongs to a study of T cell responses to AZD1222 COVID-19 vaccine. Study findings and constraints: As reported, nearly half of all spike-specific TCRs target variant regions that are unmutated. Donors, mostly white British, included more females; clonal diversity was possibly underestimated. Spike-spanning, vaccine-associated CD4 TCRs were dominant at 160-218 and 743-854. Only 5 or 6 people who got AZD1222 tested seropositive at baseline.

CDR3 size: 15 residues. CDR1 is SGDLS, CDR2 YYNGEE, per germline. V lost 4 bases to trimming and J lost 6 bases; unmatched junction nucleotides: 7. Profiling relied on immunoSEQ multiplex PCR, and the TCRdb table lists in-frame clones only, not all of them. Of tens of thousands of clones listed, 75% to 90% are singletons. The sample in question was peripheral blood, obtained 28 days after the second AZD1222 dose. This rearrangement joins TRBV9 to TRBJ2-3; 11 nucleotides agree with TRBD2. The sequence was obtained from an adult who received the AZD1222 COVID-19 vaccine. For the CDR3, the DNA is TGTGCCAGCAGCTTGACTAGCGGGGTTGGGGATACGCAGTATTTT. It encodes CASSLTSGVGDTQYF.